This TCR beta chain was sequenced in a study of cytomegalovirus exposure and HLA in healthy donors (dated by TCRdb to about 2017). Notes on the research overall: An earlier analysis of approximately 640 of the donors reported more than 250 Gb of sequence data and some 120 million unique TCR beta sequences from 150 million to 200 million T cells. The T cell repertoires of under 750 subjects were profiled by immunosequencing and related to cytomegalovirus serostatus. All discovery cohort repertoires had been generated using a single sequencing platform. Typing coverage differed by locus: A, B, C, DRB1 and DQB1 were typed in roughly 629-630 donors, DQA1 in 500 to 550, DPA1 in nearly 610, and DPB1 in approximately 450. In a later genetic analysis, genome-wide SNP genotypes for about three fifths of the roughly 670 donors were used, and that subset was treated as a discovery cohort. Four or five DR-DQ haplotypes were handled as single units for association and clustering, since linkage in the cohort was strong. On average, 235,054 unique TCR beta nucleotide sequences were sequenced per donor among some 430 genotyped donors of the cohort, with roughly 20% of those sequences being non-productive. Of the approximately 400 genotyped donors, about 80% fell in the genetic ancestry cluster associated with self-reported Caucasian donors. In a later analysis, previously published TCR beta repertoires from 670 or so donors were re-analyzed and high-resolution HLA genotyping was added so that TCR occurrence patterns could be studied. HLA typing covered class I and class II loci at four-digit resolution. High-throughput TCR immunosequencing, statistical association of individual TCRs with disease status, and machine learning were combined to predict cytomegalovirus infection status. In an earlier analysis of over 550 of the donors, high-throughput TCR beta sequencing was used to judge whether each TCR beta V gene segment behaved as functional or pseudogenic. A separate validation cohort of roughly 110 different subjects was used in addition to the approximately 640-subject first cohort. An early release covering just under 650 HLA-typed donors comprised approximately 290 gigabases of sequencing data and around 85 million unique TCR sequences. Rather than using new phenotypic data, the later analysis identified candidate immune exposures from TCR beta sequences and from how often those sequences occurred across donors. Alongside the repertoire data, information on donor age, sex, ethnicity and CMV serostatus was compiled. The study was designed to test whether signatures of past pathogen exposure could be identified by cataloging public T cell receptors.

Receptor amplification or capture employed the immunoSEQ multiplex PCR assay. For the multiplex PCR, a mixture combining 60 forward primers for TCR Vbeta segments and 13 reverse primers for TCR Jbeta segments was used. A multiplex PCR assay on genomic DNA amplified the CDR3 region of rearranged TCR beta genes. On the Illumina HiSeq System, the amplified TCR beta libraries were sequenced as 87-base-pair reads. The published analysis was carried out like this. A later analysis tallied around 82 million unique TCR beta chains across the 666 repertoires, and around 12 million of those chains were shared by two or more donors. Raw reads were error-corrected and collapsed into unique sequences with a nearest-neighbor algorithm that merged closely related sequences to remove PCR and sequencing errors. To assign V, D and J gene segments, CDR3 sequences were aligned to IMGT reference sequences. For a sequence to be retained, at least a six-nucleotide match to both a V gene segment and a J gene segment was required. A rearrangement was called productive if the CDR3 had no stop codons and remained in frame with V and J, and every other rearrangement was called non-productive. Following IMGT convention, CDR3 was defined as the stretch from the second conserved V-encoded cysteine to the conserved J-encoded phenylalanine. Sequences without an unambiguous match to a single V gene segment were excluded from the earlier analysis of 450 to 650 of the donors. An earlier analysis of 500 to 700 of the donors classified V segments as functional when productive rearrangements were above 56.7% and as segregating when the standard deviation between donors was above 5%. To diagnose cytomegalovirus status from the catalog of TCR beta chain sequences, a statistical classification framework was built. V and J gene assignment, in a later analysis, came from comparing TCR nucleotide sequences with IMGT/GENE-DB human TR gene sequences. In a later analysis, CDR3 sequences and most-parsimonious VDJ recombination scenarios were assigned using the TCRdist pipeline. A later analysis defined each TCR beta chain by its CDR3 amino acid sequence plus V-gene family, and excluded reads lacking a unique V-gene family. A later analysis removed 600 or so highly shared, low-generation-probability nucleotide sequences to deal with suspected cross-contamination and a sequencing artifact. In a later analysis, a clonal expansion index was calculated for each public chain from normalized within-repertoire ranks of inferred template counts. A later analysis computed generation probabilities with a VDJ recombination model fitted to out-of-frame rearrangements, and checked the results against IGoR. Hypergeometric tests were used in a later analysis to score TCR-TCR, TCR-HLA and TCR-CMV co-occurrence, with a repertoire-size bias correction applied to the TCR pairs. A later analysis estimated false discovery rates by permuting HLA or CMV assignments 20 times. In a later analysis, co-occurring TCRs were grouped using DBSCAN, and TCRdist sequence similarity was added for clustering within HLA-allele-positive subsets. Repertoires with fewer than 30,000 or more than 120,000 public chains, plus five repertoires with anomalous nucleotide sharing, were excluded from co-occurrence clustering. TCRdb provides this immuneACCESS table in a form limited to in-frame rearrangements. Some clones are lacking; in checked studies, under half of them reflect an unresolved V gene, and why the rest are absent is not known. D and trimming were read from the DNA, whereas the V and J calls and clone size are those reported in that table. For this sample the table gives some 170,000 clones, of which 77% were detected only once. Clones ranked in the top ten supply 1.5% to 2% of the sample.

V trim: 0 bases; J trim: 2 bases; unmatched bases: 11. The CDR3, cysteine through phenylalanine, is 18 amino acids long. CDR3 DNA only is kept here, 54 bases in frame from base 1. The germline V gene yields ENHRY for CDR1 and SYGVKD for CDR2. The sample holds one count of this clone. Its antigen remains unidentified. Base qualities are not at hand, and no much larger clone is one base apart. In total, approximately 690 healthy bone marrow donors made up the cohort. Cohort members were all nominally healthy when sampled, although unrecorded immune exposures were likely present. The donor was CMV seronegative and was included in the group of a few hundred seronegative cohort members. A peripheral blood sample was collected from each donor, and TCR beta sequencing was performed on peripheral blood mononuclear cells. Genomic DNA was extracted from the blood cell samples with the Qiagen DNeasy Blood Extraction Kit.

What the study reported, not specific to this receptor: Assigning TCR associations to individual alleles was difficult when HLA alleles, especially DR and DQ, strongly co-occurred. Roughly uniform sequencing depth across donors was assumed in presence/absence analyses, although this assumption may not hold. Immune exposure information for the cohort was limited to CMV serostatus. A later genetic analysis reported fewer N-insertions in productive TCRs among donors in an Asian-associated ancestry cluster than the roughly 650-donor mean. The classifier was reported to diagnose cytomegalovirus status with high specificity and sensitivity in both the original and validation cohorts. At a false discovery rate of 0.05, a later analysis linked under 20,000 TCR beta sequences to specific HLA alleles. In this cohort, only TCR beta chains were sequenced, and detectable features were limited by the absence of alpha or paired-chain data. In a later analysis, the rate of TCR association differed among HLA loci, with DRB1 alleles having the most associated TCRs and HLA-C alleles having the fewest. In a later analysis, several top co-occurrence clusters were reported to appear linked to parvovirus B19, influenza, CMV and Epstein-Barr virus. Most TCR sequences were observed very rarely across donors, whereas some public TCRs were present in many individuals. In vitro tests confirmed that a few of the cytomegalovirus-associated TCR beta chains recognize cytomegalovirus antigens. HLA typing was unavailable for some donors at each locus, so association tests used only the typed subset. A further reported finding was that TCR beta sequences accurately predicted the HLA-A and HLA-B alleles for most subjects in the first cohort. V-gene and J-gene trimming of TCR beta chains was associated with a missense DCLRE1C variant in a later genetic analysis, and the association was replicated in an independent cohort. A later analysis found that most CMV-associated TCR beta chains appeared HLA-restricted, with HLA associations seemingly driven largely by CMV exposure. Some IMGT-functional V segments, including TRBV6-2 and TRBV6-3, could not be told apart with the 87-base-pair reads, so those segments were excluded. Broadly in line with IMGT annotations, most TCR beta V segments showed up in productive rearrangements about 90% or about 30% of the time in an earlier analysis of 587 of the donors. In a later analysis, HLA-associated TCR beta chains were found to be more clonally expanded and to have lower generation probabilities than equally common non-associated chains. Because counts were too low, seventeen rarely observed V segments, including chromosome 9 orphons, were left out of the earlier analysis of 587 of the donors. A cluster of highly shared sequence variants was judged likely to represent a technical artifact of the sequencing pipeline. The study gave a list of more than 150 TCR beta chains associated with cytomegalovirus. Correlated functional status among segregating V segments might be attributable to linkage disequilibrium, but an unknown experimental factor could not be ruled out. The authors suggested that the approach could potentially be extended to other disease states and immunological phenotypes.

The sequencing sample was made of PBMCs. This TCR came from a woman in her twenties or thirties in good health and CMV-seronegative. The V and J segments used are TRBV10-3 and TRBJ2-7, with 9 central nucleotides matching TRBD2. At the DNA level, the sequence is TGTGCCATCAGTGAGTCGGGAGGGGGTAGCGGGAGTCCCTACGAGCAGTACTTC. Protein translation: CAISESGGGSGSPYEQYF.